Below, 32 T cell receptor beta chains from the same sample are listed, as sequenced in a study of T-cell reconstitution after alpha-beta-depleted transplantation in children (dated by TCRdb to about 2016). What this sample's treatment or condition label stands for: allogeneic hematopoietic cell transplantation with graft depleted of TCRalphabeta T cells and CD19 B cells. The method was PCR. This sample was sequenced with an Illumina HiSeq 2500. TCR libraries were prepared with molecular barcoding, using unique molecular identifiers to normalize TCRbeta repertoire quantification. The public reads were reanalyzed by TCRdb: fastp trimming at Q25, MiXCR alignment, in-frame beta chains only. Every CDR3 protein is listed once, alongside the most common genes and DNA of its rows. In this sample the table shows roughly 300,000 distinct CDR3 sequences, around 10% of which occur a single time. In total, the top ten clones hold less than 25% of the sample.

This sample comprised peripheral blood, obtained 180 days after TCRalphabeta/CD19-depleted stem cell transplant. The source of these receptors is a male patient between 2 and 10 years old who had a stem cell transplant for chronic granulomatous disease, so the T cells may come from the graft donor.

This clonotype was recorded at least ten times. The genes are TRBV19 and TRBJ1-3; D is perhaps TRBD1 (6 bases). Trimming took 9 bases from V and 3 from J, leaving 12 bases between them. The CDR3 covers 13 residues. Germline-derived CDR1 and CDR2 are LNHDA and SQIVND (reference sequence). CDR3 nucleotides: TGTGCCAGCGGGACGGGACATGGAAACACCATATATTTT. Its translation is CASGTGHGNTIYF.

This clonotype was counted at least ten times. The J gene is TRBJ2-7, the V gene TRBV9; D perhaps matches TRBD1 (5 bases). V lost 3 bases and J 3 bases, leaving 7 bases between the germline ends. The CDR3 has 12 amino acids. Germline V CDR1 and CDR2: SGDLS, YYNGEE. The CDR3 is CASSGQFYEQYF. The CDR3 DNA is TGTGCCAGCAGCGGACAGTTCTACGAGCAGTACTTC.

Of note for this clonotype: This may be a read error: a much more frequent sequence differs by one nucleotide. Likely a read error: the CDR3 ends without its conserved phenylalanine or tryptophan. The chain recombines TRBV5-5 with TRBJ2-1; D call uncertain. Trimming removed 6 bases at V and 2 bases at J, with 15 bases between. The germline gives CDR1 SGHKS, CDR2 YYEKEE (reference sequence). The CDR3 is made up of 15 amino acids. The CDR3 protein is CASMAESLAYNEQFL. DNA of the CDR3: TGTGCCAGCATGGCAGAGAGCCTCGCCTACAATGAGCAGTTCTTG.

At least ten counts were recorded for this clonotype. The V and J genes are TRBV9 and TRBJ2-3, with D possibly being TRBD1 or TRBD2 (5 bases each). Trimming removed 4 bases at V and 6 bases at J, with 24 bases between. Germline V gene sequence: CDR1 SGDLS, CDR2 YYNGEE. This CDR3 has 17 amino acids. This CDR3 reads CASSSSREGTTRDTQYF. For the CDR3, the DNA is TGTGCCAGCAGCTCCTCTAGAGAGGGGACGACCCGCGATACGCAGTATTTT.

This clonotype was found many times. CDR3 residues: CASSSDRKETQYF. The CDR3, as DNA: TGTGCCAGCAGTTCGGACAGGAAAGAGACCCAGTACTTC. This chain connects TRBV12-3 or TRBV12-4 to TRBJ2-5, with 7 bases aligning to TRBD1. The CDR3 covers 13 residues. V lost 4 bases and J lost 3; bases outside the gene matches: 2.

At least ten counts were recorded for this clonotype. V is TRBV7-2 and J is TRBJ2-7; 8 bases agree with TRBD1. The CDR3 covers 16 residues. V trimming: 7 bases; J trimming: 2 bases; junction bases outside the gene matches: 13. CDR1 is SGHTA, CDR2 FQGNSA, per germline. CDR3 protein: CASTVAGQGATYEQYF. CDR3 nucleotides: TGTGCCAGCACAGTGGCGGGCCAGGGGGCAACCTACGAGCAGTACTTC.

To note about this clonotype: A much bigger clone sits one base away, suggesting this may be a read error. The J gene is TRBJ2-3, the V gene TRBV7-3; the D is unclear. Germline CDR1 is SGHTA and CDR2 is FQGTGA. The CDR3 runs 14 residues. The CDR3 sequence: CASSLGVGTDRQYF. CDR3 sequence (DNA): TGTGCCAGCAGCTTAGGTGTGGGCACAGATAGGCAGTATTTT.

This clonotype was seen a few times. V and J are TRBV3-1 and TRBJ2-5, with D unresolved. This CDR3 spans 16 amino acids. Germline CDR1 and CDR2: LGHDT and YNNKEL (reference sequence). The V end lost 1 base, the J end lost 5 bases, and 17 bases lay between the germline ends. In DNA, the CDR3 is TGTGCCAGCAGCCAAGTCTCTGGTATAACTTGGGAGACCCAGTACTTC. It translates to CASSQVSGITWETQYF.

As DNA, the CDR3 is TGTGCCAGCAAGAAGACCAACCAAGAGACCCAGTACTTC. It is translated as CASKKTNQETQYF. The chain has TRBV6-6 and TRBJ2-5, with D unresolved. CDR1 MNHNY and CDR2 SVGAGI come from the germline V gene (reference sequence). The CDR3 runs to 13 residues. Trimming removed 7 bases from V and 0 bases from J, with 9 bases in between.

This clonotype was observed at least ten times. The chain combines TRBV20-1 with TRBJ2-2; 8 bases are shared with TRBD2. Germline V gene sequence: CDR1 DFQATT, CDR2 SNEGSKA (reference sequence). Trimming cost V 4 bases and J 1 base; bases outside gene matches: 2. The CDR3 consists of 14 residues. As DNA, the CDR3 is TGCAGTGCTACGAGCGGGGGGAACACCGGGGAGCTGTTTTTT. As protein: CSATSGGNTGELFF.

The chain carries TRBV19 and TRBJ2-2; D not certain. The V and J ends lost 3 bases and 2 bases respectively, with 19 bases between them. The CDR3 is made up of 18 amino acids. CDR1 and CDR2 (germline): LNHDA, SQIVND (reference sequence). CDR3 nucleotide sequence: TGTGCCAGTAGTATTGGATTGTGGAACAGATTAAACACCGGGGAGCTGTTTTTT. This translates into CASSIGLWNRLNTGELFF.

This clonotype has a count of ten or more. The chain uses TRBV29-1 and TRBJ2-3; D gene unclear. CDR1 SQVTM and CDR2 ANQGSEA come from the germline V gene. The germline V and J ends were trimmed by 4 bases and 6 bases, with 17 bases remaining between them. The CDR3 covers 14 residues. Written as DNA, the CDR3 is TGCAGCGTTGCGAATCCGGGCGAGAGGGATACGCAGTATTTT. It codes for CSVANPGERDTQYF.

As to this clonotype: A much larger clone lies one base from this, so it may be a read error. This chain connects TRBV20-1 to TRBJ1-2; D gene ambiguous. The CDR3 contains 13 residues. CDR1 is DFQATT and CDR2 is SNEGSKA in the germline V gene (reference sequence). The CDR3 sequence: CSARDLAGAGYPF. CDR3 DNA: TGCAGTGCTAGAGATCTCGCGGGCGCAGGCTACCCCTTC.

This clonotype was counted ten times or more. The chain recombines TRBV5-1 with TRBJ1-4; tentatively, D is TRBD1 (5 bases). The CDR3 length is 15 residues. Trimming left V 0 bases short and J 6 bases short, with 12 bases between. Germline CDR1 and CDR2: SGHRS and YFSETQ. The CDR3 is CASSLEGRLDEKLFF. The CDR3 nucleotides are TGCGCCAGCAGCTTGGAGGGGCGCCTTGATGAAAAACTGTTTTTT. Full variable domain (remainder filled in from reference TRBV5-1 and TRBJ1-4): KAGVTQTPRYLIKTRGQQVTLSCSPISGHRSVSWYQQTPGQGLQFLFEYFSETQRNKGNFPGRFSGRQFSNSRSEMNVSTLELGDSALYLCASSLEGRLDEKLFFGSGTQLSVL.

Ten or more counts support this clonotype. V and J are TRBV29-1 and TRBJ2-1; no definite D call. V shed 2 bases and J shed 0 bases, with 11 bases lying between them. CDR1 SQVTM and CDR2 ANQGSEA come from the germline V gene. This CDR3 contains 15 residues. The CDR3 sequence: CSVEMTSSSYNEQFF. Here the CDR3 DNA reads TGCAGCGTTGAAATGACCTCGAGCTCCTACAATGAGCAGTTCTTC.

The table lists this clonotype with many counts. V and J are TRBV20-1 and TRBJ2-3; 9 bases fit TRBD1. CDR1 is DFQATT, CDR2 SNEGSKA, per germline (reference sequence). The CDR3 sequence is 17 residues long. V lost 5 bases to trimming and J lost 1 base; unmatched junction nucleotides: 13. CDR3 coding DNA: TGCAGTGCTTTCTGCCCCCCGGGACAGGGCCGCACAGATACGCAGTATTTT. Translated: CSAFCPPGQGRTDTQYF.

At least ten counts were recorded for this clonotype. The chain carries TRBV7-2 and TRBJ2-6, with 8 nucleotides matching TRBD1. CDR1 SGHTA and CDR2 FQGNSA come from the germline V gene. There are 16 residues in the CDR3. Losses at the gene ends were 5 bases for V and 1 base for J; bases not matched to a gene: 4. The CDR3 region has the DNA TGTGCCAGCAGCGTATGGACAGGGTCTGGGGCCAACGTCCTGACTTTC. Translation: CASSVWTGSGANVLTF.

The gene calls are TRBV30 and TRBJ1-3; unclear D gene. Germline V gene data show CDR1 as GTSNPN and CDR2 as SVGIG (reference sequence). CDR3 length equals 15 residues. With 1 base removed from V and 0 bases from J, the gap between germline ends came to 10 bases. The CDR3 protein is CAWSGARSSGNTIYF. The CDR3 DNA reads TGTGCCTGGAGTGGAGCACGGAGCTCTGGAAACACCATATATTTT.

With regard to this clonotype: A read error may be the cause here, since a much bigger clone is one base away. In this CDR3 the conserved last residue, phenylalanine or tryptophan, is missing, so a read error is likely. The V gene is TRBV6-1, the J gene TRBJ2-5, with 13 bases identical to TRBD2. The V segment lost 5 bases and the J segment 2 bases; nucleotides outside the gene matches: 11. Germline V gene lookup returns CDR1 MNHNS and CDR2 SASEGT. This CDR3 has 18 amino acids. The CDR3 reads CASSPRTSGGPRQETQYL. Written as DNA, the CDR3 is TGTGCCAGCAGTCCGAGGACTAGCGGGGGACCCAGACAAGAGACCCAGTACTTA.

This clonotype has a count of ten or more. The chain employs TRBV5-1 and TRBJ2-7; 8 bases fit TRBD1. Germline V gene data show CDR1 as SGHRS and CDR2 as YFSETQ. With V trimmed by 2 bases and J by 2 bases, 3 bases remained unmatched. CDR3 length: 14 amino acids. This CDR3 reads CASSFDRGAYEQYF. In DNA, the CDR3 is TGCGCCAGCAGCTTCGACAGGGGAGCCTACGAGCAGTACTTC.

This clonotype has at least ten counts. J is TRBJ1-5 and V is TRBV6-1, with TRBD1 as a possible D gene (6 bases). This CDR3 contains 13 residues. Trimming took 9 bases from V and 4 from J, leaving 13 bases between them. CDR1 MNHNS and CDR2 SASEGT come from the germline V gene. The CDR3 DNA sequence: TGTGCCAGTAAGACAGGCGGGAATCAGCCCCAGCATTTT. Protein: CASKTGGNQPQHF.

Worth noting for this clonotype: A much bigger clone sits one base away, suggesting this may be a read error. The chain is built from TRBV12-1 and TRBJ2-5; TRBD2, the table's D call, lacks a check against the DNA. TRBV12-1 is marked as a pseudogene. This CDR3 comprises 16 residues. CDR3 nucleotides: TGTGCCAGCAGCTTTGTTACTAGCGGGAGGGGAGAGACCCAGCACTTC. Translating it yields CASSFVTSGRGETQHF.

This clonotype was seen ten or more times. The rearrangement uses TRBV7-6 and TRBJ1-1, with 8 bases aligning to TRBD1. This CDR3 spans 16 amino acids. Germline CDR1 is SGHVS and CDR2 is FNYEAQ. Trimming at V came to 3 bases and at J to 2 bases, leaving 8 bases not matched to a gene. CDR3 region: CASSFGQGGGNTEAFF. CDR3 nucleotide sequence: TGTGCCAGCAGCTTCGGACAGGGAGGTGGTAACACTGAAGCTTTCTTT.

Many counts were recorded for this clonotype. This sequence joins TRBV20-1 and TRBJ2-7; 11 positions agree with TRBD1. The junction had 11 bases not matched to a gene; V was cut back by 4 bases and J by 9 bases. This CDR3 contains 14 residues. Germline V CDR1 and CDR2: DFQATT, SNEGSKA (reference sequence). The chain's CDR3 is CSAIRDRGNWVQYF. CDR3 sequence (DNA): TGCAGTGCTATCCGGGACAGGGGGAATTGGGTGCAGTACTTC.

Concerning this clonotype itself: A much larger clonotype is one base distant, so this may be a read error. The chain couples TRBV7-2 to TRBJ2-1, with D possibly matching TRBD1 (5 bases). V was cut by 2 bases and J by 10 bases, with 21 bases left in between. The CDR3 covers 16 residues. Germline CDR1 reads SGHTA; CDR2 reads FQGNSA. CDR3 sequence (DNA): TGTGCCAGCAGCTTATTTCTGGACATGGGGCCTCGGGAGCAGTTCTTC. Its translation: CASSLFLDMGPREQFF.

In its sample, this clonotype was seen many times. V gene TRBV29-1 combines with J gene TRBJ2-7, with 8 bases fitting TRBD1. Per germline, CDR1 SQVTM and CDR2 ANQGSEA. V lost 1 base, J lost 1 base, and 6 bases stayed unmatched. This CDR3 has 15 residues. The CDR3 region has the DNA TGCAGCGTTGAAGTGGGGACAGGCGTTTCCTACGAGCAGTACTTC. It yields the protein CSVEVGTGVSYEQYF.

This clonotype was seen ten or more times. CDR3 DNA sequence: TGCAGCGTTGAAGGGGGAACTATCCTGGGGGACTATGGCTACACCTTC. It yields the protein CSVEGGTILGDYGYTF. This rearrangement joins TRBV29-1 to TRBJ1-2, with a tentative D call TRBD1 (5 bases). The CDR3 runs 16 residues. Trimming pared 1 base from V and 3 bases from J, leaving 18 bases between. Germline CDR1 is SQVTM and CDR2 is ANQGSEA.

This clonotype has more than one count but fewer than ten. The V gene is TRBV20-1, the J gene TRBJ2-5, with TRBD1 as a possible D gene (6 bases). CDR3 length equals 12 residues. Trimming took 4 bases from V and 1 from J, leaving 7 bases between them. CDR1 is DFQATT, CDR2 SNEGSKA, per germline (reference sequence). CDR3 loop: CSAIQGQETQYF. The DNA for the CDR3 is TGCAGTGCTATACAGGGCCAAGAGACCCAGTACTTC.

About this clonotype itself: The CDR3 does not close with the conserved phenylalanine or tryptophan, likely indicating a read error. The J gene is TRBJ2-7, the V gene TRBV2; 7 bases are shared with TRBD2. The CDR3 covers 14 residues. V lost 4 bases to trimming and J lost 5 bases; unmatched junction nucleotides: 8. CDR1 is SNHLY, CDR2 FYNNEI, per germline. The CDR3 nucleotides read TGTGCCAGCAGTGGGCTAGCGGTCGGGGACGAGCAGTACTAC. Translation: CASSGLAVGDEQYY.

Notes on this clonotype: The conserved final phenylalanine or tryptophan is absent from the CDR3, which likely points to a read error. The chain combines TRBV28 with TRBJ2-7; 7 bases agree with TRBD2. V lost 3 bases, J lost 2 bases, and 10 bases stayed unmatched. Germline V lookup: CDR1 MDHEN, CDR2 SYDVKM. This CDR3 has 16 residues. CDR3 protein: CASSLGGASGTYEQYL. DNA for the CDR3: TGTGCCAGCAGTTTGGGAGGGGCTAGCGGAACCTACGAGCAGTACCTC.

This clonotype was counted many times. The J gene is TRBJ2-1, the V gene TRBV4-3; 9 bases are shared with TRBD1. CDR1 and CDR2 from the germline V gene are LGHNA and YSLEER. The CDR3 covers 15 residues. Trimming at V came to 5 bases and at J to 4 bases, leaving 6 bases not matched to a gene. The CDR3 nucleotides read TGCGCCAGCAGCGTGATGGGGACAGGGTACAATGAGCAGTTCTTC. Encoded protein: CASSVMGTGYNEQFF.

At least ten counts were recorded for this clonotype. This chain uses TRBV12-5 with TRBJ1-1; no clear D gene. Between the trimmed V and J ends, which lost 6 bases and 4 bases, there was a span of 12 bases. The CDR3 consists of 13 residues. Per the germline V gene, CDR1 is LGHNT and CDR2 is FRNRAP. CDR3 loop: CASGDTSFTEAFF. In nucleotides, the CDR3 is TGTGCTAGTGGAGACACCTCGTTCACTGAAGCTTTCTTT.